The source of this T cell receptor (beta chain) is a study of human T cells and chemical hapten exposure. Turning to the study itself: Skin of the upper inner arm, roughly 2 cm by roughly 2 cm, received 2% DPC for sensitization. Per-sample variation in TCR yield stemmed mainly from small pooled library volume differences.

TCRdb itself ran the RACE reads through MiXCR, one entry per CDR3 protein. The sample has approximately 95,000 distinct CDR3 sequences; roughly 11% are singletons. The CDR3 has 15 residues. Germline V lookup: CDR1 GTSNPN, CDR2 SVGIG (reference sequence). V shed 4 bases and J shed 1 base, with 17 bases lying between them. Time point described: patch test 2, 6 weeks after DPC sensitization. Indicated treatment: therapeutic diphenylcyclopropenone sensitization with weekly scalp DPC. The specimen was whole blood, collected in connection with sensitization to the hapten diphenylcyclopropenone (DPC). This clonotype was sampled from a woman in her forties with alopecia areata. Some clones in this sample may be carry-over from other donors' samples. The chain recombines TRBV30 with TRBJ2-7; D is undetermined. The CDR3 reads CAWKILGNRSYEQYF. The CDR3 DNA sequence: TGTGCCTGGAAGATACTCGGAAACCGTTCCTACGAGCAGTACTTC.